This T cell receptor beta chain emerged from a study of T cell responses to AZD1222 COVID-19 vaccine. General study points: The breadth and depth of Spike-specific TCRs increased once two AZD1222 doses had been given. Most donors were white British and more were female, and clonal diversity was possibly underestimated.

Analysis merged second doses at about 4 or about 12 weeks. In regard to this clone: The target antigen is unknown.

Here immunoSEQ multiplex PCR was the method, and the copy in TCRdb shows in-frame clones only, minus some. The table lists 250,000 to 300,000 clones, approximately 94% of them singletons. Germline V gene lookup returns CDR1 SGDLS and CDR2 YYNGEE. This CDR3 contains 14 residues. The ends were cut back, 4 bases at V and 4 bases at J, with 13 bases in the middle. The specimen was peripheral blood, collected 28 days after the second AZD1222 dose. The TCR comes from an adult who received the AZD1222 COVID-19 vaccine. The chain couples TRBV9 to TRBJ2-3; unclear D gene. CDR3 coding DNA: TGTGCCAGCAGCACCAGAGCCCGGGCAGATACGCAGTATTTT. Translation gives CASSTRARADTQYF.